The 29 T cell receptor beta chains presented below share a single source sample, sequenced in a study of T cells in pancreatic ductal adenocarcinoma. The assay was immunoSEQ multiplex PCR, and TCRdb's table has in-frame clones only and misses some. Of tens of thousands of clones listed, around 90% are singletons. Surgery without prior neoadjuvant therapy was the treatment of the selected pancreatic ductal adenocarcinoma patients. The specimen sequenced was PBMCs. The origin of the receptors is a human donor with pancreatic ductal adenocarcinoma.

V is TRBV5-1 and J is TRBJ2-2; 12 bases fit TRBD2. V shed 3 bases, J shed 4 bases, and the junction held 1 base outside the gene matches. The length of the CDR3 is 15 residues. Per germline, CDR1 SGHRS and CDR2 YFSETQ. This chain's CDR3 is CASSSSGRATGELFF. The CDR3 coding sequence is TGCGCCAGCAGCTCTAGCGGGAGGGCCACCGGGGAGCTGTTTTTT.

The chain employs TRBV19 and TRBJ2-5, with D possibly matching TRBD2 (5 bases). The germline CDR1 and CDR2 sequences are LNHDA and SQIVND (reference sequence). V lost 0 bases, J lost 5 bases, and 10 bases lay in between. The CDR3 has 14 amino acids. This chain's CDR3 is CASSIDWLAETQYF. CDR3 in DNA: TGTGCCAGTAGTATAGATTGGTTAGCGGAGACCCAGTACTTC.

The chain combines TRBV11-3 with TRBJ2-1; 9 nucleotides match TRBD2. With 3 bases clipped from V and 3 bases from J, the junction kept 6 bases outside the gene matches. The CDR3 runs to 16 residues. Germline assignment: CDR1 SGHNT and CDR2 YENEEA. The CDR3 is CASSFSGSGVYNEQFF. The CDR3 DNA sequence: TGTGCCAGCAGCTTTAGCGGGAGCGGCGTCTACAATGAGCAGTTCTTC.

This chain links TRBV6-1 with TRBJ2-1; D is perhaps TRBD2 (5 bases). CDR1 and CDR2 (germline): MNHNS, SASEGT. V lost 4 bases and J 4 bases, leaving 8 bases between the germline ends. The CDR3 totals 13 residues. For the CDR3, the DNA is TGTGCCAGCAGTGTTCAGCGGTACAATGAGCAGTTCTTC. It is translated as CASSVQRYNEQFF.

V and J are TRBV6-5 and TRBJ1-1; perhaps TRBD1 as D (5 bases). The CDR3 covers 12 residues. CDR1 and CDR2 from the germline V gene are MNHEY and SVGAGI. V lost 5 bases and J lost 3, with 7 bases in between. This CDR3 reads CASSRTHTEAFF. The CDR3 DNA reads as TGTGCCAGCAGTCGGACACACACTGAAGCTTTCTTT.

This chain joins TRBV7-6 and TRBJ2-1, with 11 bases matching TRBD2. This CDR3 spans 16 amino acids. The V and J ends lost 0 bases and 7 bases, in that order; junction bases with no gene match: 5. CDR1 and CDR2 (germline): SGHVS, FNYEAQ. CDR3 bases: TGTGCCAGCAGCTTAGCGACTAGCGGGATAGGGAATGAGCAGTTCTTC. Translating it yields CASSLATSGIGNEQFF.

This chain's CDR3 is CASSPQGAVSGNTIYF. CDR3 DNA: TGTGCCAGCAGCCCACAGGGGGCCGTGTCTGGAAACACCATATATTTT. The chain carries TRBV7-3 and TRBJ1-3; 9 positions match TRBD1. The CDR3 spans 16 residues. Germline V gives CDR1 SGHTA, CDR2 FQGTGA. V trimming: 5 bases; J trimming: 1 base; junction bases outside the gene matches: 6.

This chain joins TRBV7-9 and TRBJ1-4; D gene unclear. Germline CDR1 SEHNR, CDR2 FQNEAQ (reference sequence). Deletions cut 5 bases from V and 8 bases from J, with 15 bases between. The CDR3 covers 14 residues. In DNA, the CDR3 is TGTGCCAGCAGCCTCCGAGGGCTCAAGGAAAAACTGTTTTTT. As protein: CASSLRGLKEKLFF. The full variable domain, with the rest looked up from reference TRBV7-9 and TRBJ1-4, is DTGVSQNPRHKITKRGQNVTFRCDPISEHNRLYWYRQTLGQGPEFLTYFQNEAQLEKSRLLSDRFSAERPKGSFSTLEIQRTEQGDSAMYLCASSLRGLKEKLFFGSGTQLSVL.

This chain joins TRBV19 and TRBJ1-5; TRBD1 agrees at 10 bases. CDR3 length: 17 residues. Germline-derived CDR1 and CDR2 are LNHDA and SQIVND (reference sequence). V trimming: 4 bases; J trimming: 5 bases; junction bases outside the gene matches: 11. The CDR3 sequence is CASSTPPGTGVDQPQHF. The DNA of the CDR3 is TGTGCCAGTAGTACACCCCCCGGGACAGGGGTGGATCAGCCCCAGCATTTT.

The V and J genes are TRBV30 and TRBJ2-5, with 7 bases matching TRBD2. This CDR3 is 15 amino acids long. With V trimmed by 5 bases and J by 3 bases, 12 bases remained unmatched. Germline CDR1 and CDR2: GTSNPN and SVGIG (reference sequence). CDR3 protein: CAWGPGGRIKETQYF. CDR3 DNA: TGTGCCTGGGGGCCGGGAGGTCGGATCAAAGAGACCCAGTACTTC.

J is TRBJ1-1 and V is TRBV29-1, with no clear D. The CDR3 consists of 13 residues. Germline lookup yields CDR1 SQVTM and CDR2 ANQGSEA. Trimming pared 7 bases from V and 1 base from J, leaving 13 bases between. CDR3 bases: TGCAGCGATTCAGGACGGGAGAACACTGAAGCTTTCTTT. This codes for CSDSGRENTEAFF.

The rearrangement uses TRBV7-8 and TRBJ2-5; TRBD2 agrees at 7 bases. The better agreement between TRBJ2-7 and the DNA end casts doubt on the J call. From germline, CDR1 is SGHVS and CDR2 FQNEAQ. CDR3 length: 14 amino acids. The CDR3 nucleotides read TGTGCCAGCAGCTTAGTTGCGGGAGTCCACGAGCAGTACTTC. It is translated as CASSLVAGVHEQYF.

The chain is built from TRBV5-4 and TRBJ2-1; D call uncertain. The CDR3 contains 18 residues. V was shortened by 4 bases and J by 0 bases, with 20 bases between the two germline ends. From germline, CDR1 is SGHNT and CDR2 YYREEE (reference sequence). The CDR3 sequence: CASSPPFGRSSSYNEQFF. The CDR3 region has the DNA TGTGCCAGCAGCCCTCCTTTTGGGCGGTCGAGCTCCTACAATGAGCAGTTCTTC. The full variable domain, rest sourced from reference TRBV5-4 and TRBJ2-1, is ETGVTQSPTHLIKTRGQQVTLRCSSQSGHNTVSWYQQALGQGPQFIFQYYREEENGRGNFPPRFSGLQFPNYSSELNVNALELDDSALYLCASSPPFGRSSSYNEQFFGPGTRLTVL.

This chain uses TRBV28 with TRBJ2-2, with TRBD1 matching over 7 bases. CDR1 MDHEN and CDR2 SYDVKM come from the germline V gene. V was clipped by 5 bases and J by 0 bases; unmatched bases: 6. This CDR3 region has 16 residues. The CDR3 DNA is TGTGCCAGCAGTCGATTCGGGACAGCGAACACCGGGGAGCTGTTTTTT. This codes for CASSRFGTANTGELFF.

The chain recombines TRBV7-2 with TRBJ2-1, with a weak D call TRBD2 (6 bases). The V gene lost 0 bases and the J gene lost 4 bases, with 10 bases spanning the gap. This CDR3 is 15 amino acids long. CDR1 is SGHTA and CDR2 is FQGNSA in the germline V gene. The CDR3 sequence is CASSLASGPYNEQFF. CDR3 nucleotide sequence: TGTGCCAGCAGCTTAGCTAGCGGCCCATACAATGAGCAGTTCTTC.

For this clone: Its ends do not fully match the called genes, so a read error is possible. The rearrangement joins TRBV10-3 to TRBJ1-3, with D tentatively TRBD1 (5 bases). This CDR3 is 16 amino acids long. Per the germline V gene, CDR1 is ENHRY and CDR2 is SYGVKD. The CDR3 region has the DNA TGTGCCAGCAGTTACTCAGGCAGGGCGACTGGAAACACCATATATTTT. Translating gives CASSYSGRATGNTIYF.

The J gene is TRBJ2-3, the V gene TRBV4-2; possible D gene TRBD2, 6 bases. Germline CDR1 reads LGHNA; CDR2 reads YNFKEQ. The CDR3 has 17 amino acids. The V end lost 0 bases, the J end lost 1 base, and 14 bases lay between the germline ends. Written as DNA, the CDR3 is TGTGCCAGCAGCCAAGAAGGATTAGCGGAGGGCACAGATACGCAGTATTTT. Translating it yields CASSQEGLAEGTDTQYF.

The chain has TRBV28 and TRBJ2-1; the match to TRBD1 covers 9 bases. Trimming removed 3 bases from V and 13 bases from J; junction bases left unmatched: 10. This CDR3 comprises 14 residues. CDR1 and CDR2 from the germline V gene are MDHEN and SYDVKM. This CDR3 reads CASSFSGTGSVQFF. Here the CDR3 DNA reads TGTGCCAGCAGTTTCTCCGGGACAGGGAGCGTCCAGTTCTTC. The entire variable domain, with the rest obtained from reference TRBV28 and TRBJ2-1, is as follows: DVKVTQSSRYLVKRTGEKVFLECVQDMDHENMFWYRQDPGLGLRLIYFSYDVKMKEKGDIPEGYSVSREKKERFSLILESASTNQTSMYLCASSFSGTGSVQFFGPGTRLTVL.

The chain employs TRBV6-1 and TRBJ2-1, with D hard to call. This CDR3 has 10 amino acids. V was trimmed by 6 bases and J by 8 bases, leaving 5 bases between them. The germline gives CDR1 MNHNS, CDR2 SASEGT. The DNA of the CDR3 is TGTGCCAGCAGAGTCCATGAGCAGTTCTTC. Translating gives CASRVHEQFF.

The chain has TRBV7-2 and TRBJ2-3, with D maybe TRBD2 (5 bases). V was clipped by 4 bases and J by 2 bases, with 7 bases between them. The CDR3 covers 13 residues. Germline lookup yields CDR1 SGHTA and CDR2 FQGNSA. This CDR3 is CASSSRDTDTQYF. The DNA of the CDR3 is TGTGCCAGCAGCTCCCGGGACACAGATACGCAGTATTTT.

The chain employs TRBV5-8 and TRBJ2-6; the D is unclear. The CDR3 runs to 13 residues. Germline V lookup: CDR1 SGHTS, CDR2 YDEGEE. The CDR3 reads CAGSDSGANVLTF. The CDR3 coding sequence is TGTGCTGGCAGTGACTCTGGGGCCAACGTCCTGACTTTC.

This chain links TRBV5-1 with TRBJ2-1; perhaps TRBD2 as D (6 bases). V was trimmed by 4 bases and J by 6 bases, leaving 11 bases between them. Germline CDR1 and CDR2: SGHRS and YFSETQ. The length of the CDR3 is 13 residues. As DNA, the CDR3 is TGCGCCAGCAGCCCTAGCGTTGGCAATGAGCAGTTCTTC. Protein sequence: CASSPSVGNEQFF. The whole variable domain, filled in from reference TRBV5-1 and TRBJ2-1, reads KAGVTQTPRYLIKTRGQQVTLSCSPISGHRSVSWYQQTPGQGLQFLFEYFSETQRNKGNFPGRFSGRQFSNSRSEMNVSTLELGDSALYLCASSPSVGNEQFFGPGTRLTVL.

This clone was detected only once. The J gene is TRBJ1-2, the V gene TRBV6-5; TRBD1 aligns across 9 bases. The CDR3 consists of 15 residues. The V segment lost 6 bases and the J segment 5 bases; nucleotides outside the gene matches: 10. The germline gives CDR1 MNHEY, CDR2 SVGAGI. CDR3 amino acids: CASREPGQGLYGYTF. CDR3 DNA: TGTGCCAGCAGGGAACCGGGACAGGGCCTGTATGGCTACACCTTC.

The chain has TRBV7-9 and TRBJ2-3; D not resolved. Between the trimmed V and J ends, which lost 3 bases and 2 bases, there was a span of 6 bases. The CDR3 covers 13 residues. CDR1 and CDR2 from the germline V gene are SEHNR and FQNEAQ (reference sequence). The CDR3 coding sequence is TGTGCCAGCAGCTTTCCCCACACAGATACGCAGTATTTT. Its protein product is CASSFPHTDTQYF.

The chain has TRBV5-5 and TRBJ2-3; D possibly corresponds to TRBD1 (5 bases). This CDR3 spans 15 amino acids. Germline V CDR1 and CDR2: SGHKS, YYEKEE (reference sequence). The germline V and J ends were trimmed by 3 bases and 6 bases, with 17 bases remaining between them. This CDR3 reads CASSYAIGQMDTQYF. The CDR3, as DNA: TGTGCCAGCAGCTACGCGATCGGACAAATGGATACGCAGTATTTT.

This clone was detected a few times. The V gene is TRBV19, the J gene TRBJ2-1, with 8 bases lining up with TRBD2. CDR1 is LNHDA and CDR2 is SQIVND in the germline V gene (reference sequence). This CDR3 region has 15 residues. V dropped 3 bases and J dropped 6; count of bases not matched to a gene: 7. The CDR3 is CASSMGGTRANEQFF. CDR3 sequence (DNA): TGTGCCAGTAGTATGGGGGGGACTAGAGCCAATGAGCAGTTCTTC.

The chain joins TRBV7-2 to TRBJ2-7, with 7 bases lining up with TRBD2. This CDR3 is built from 17 residues. V lost 4 bases to trimming and J lost 0 bases; unmatched junction nucleotides: 12. Germline CDR1 SGHTA, CDR2 FQGNSA. The DNA of the CDR3 is TGTGCCAGCAGCTCTGCCCCATTGGCGGGGGTCTCCTACGAGCAGTACTTC. Translating it yields CASSSAPLAGVSYEQYF.

V usage is TRBV9 and J usage is TRBJ1-4; D possibly corresponds to TRBD1 (6 bases). The V and J ends lost 3 bases and 4 bases respectively, with 19 bases between them. This CDR3 comprises 17 residues. The V gene's germline CDR1 is SGDLS and CDR2 YYNGEE. The CDR3 sequence is CASSAEFRGIGNEKLFF. The CDR3 nucleotides read TGTGCCAGCAGCGCGGAGTTTAGGGGGATAGGTAATGAAAAACTGTTTTTT.

The J gene is TRBJ2-7, the V gene TRBV30; 10 bases are a match to TRBD2. After removal of 5 bases from V and 6 bases from J, the junction contained 10 bases not matched to a gene. The germline V gene has CDR1 GTSNPN and CDR2 SVGIG (reference sequence). The CDR3 runs 14 residues. Written as DNA, the CDR3 is TGTGCCTGGTCCAACGGGCTAGCGGGAGCCGAGCAGTACTTC. It codes for CAWSNGLAGAEQYF.